This TCR beta chain is drawn from a study of T cells after yellow fever vaccination. This clonotype appeared many times. The antigen remains unidentified. A single record per CDR3 protein comes from TCRdb applying MiXCR to the 5' RACE reads. This table holds roughly 120,000 distinct CDR3 sequences, 7.2% found once. Trimming took off 6 bases at V and 0 bases at J, with 12 bases between the two ends. This CDR3 spans 15 amino acids. Germline values: CDR1 SGHVS, CDR2 FQNEAQ. Study-wide points: Peaking on day 5 versus 15, the secondary response was faster but weaker.

This chain uses TRBV7-8 with TRBJ2-1; maybe TRBD1 (5 bases). The receptor was isolated from a man aged 18 to 30 who received the YFV17D yellow fever vaccine. The source was CD4+ T cells sorted from PBMCs, collected roughly 47 days after the first yellow fever vaccination. CDR3 residues: CASRLDTSSYNEQFF. Written as DNA, the CDR3 is TGTGCCAGCAGGTTGGACACGAGCTCCTACAATGAGCAGTTCTTC.